Listed below are T cell receptor beta chains from one sample, sequenced in a study of T cell responses to AZD1222 COVID-19 vaccine. Measured with immunoSEQ multiplex PCR; TCRdb has only the in-frame clones, and not every one. The data contain 100,000 to 150,000 clones, about nine tenths of them singletons. Sequencing was performed on peripheral blood, taken on day 0 of MenACWY control vaccination. The receptors here all came from an adult in good health. The CDR3 runs from the conserved cysteine through the conserved F or W. Fields, in order: clone size, V gene, D gene, J gene, CDR3 protein. A D gene is named only where the DNA matches it firmly. Size values are once, few and many counts, or a class for expanded clones, and some rows have none.

>-|TRBV28|-|TRBJ2-5
CASSFKGGFQETQYF
>-|TRBV24-1|-|TRBJ1-3
CATSDLHLHSGNTIYF
>once|TRBV6-1|-|TRBJ1-6
CASSGGQSSYNSPLHF
>-|TRBV2|-|TRBJ1-1
CASARRGSVNTEAFF
>-|TRBV29-1|-|TRBJ1-2
CSVEVHQDWYNYGYTF
>-|TRBV28|-|TRBJ1-3
CASRLPRAGVSGNTIYF
>-|TRBV5-6|-|TRBJ1-1
CASSGRGRGTEAFF
>-|TRBV4-1|-|TRBJ1-1
CASSQDTSVKAFF
>-|TRBV24-1|-|TRBJ2-7
CATSDPERAYEQYF
>-|TRBV11-2|TRBD1|TRBJ2-5
CASSLGAPTGQETQYF
>-|TRBV7-9|-|TRBJ2-3
CASSLNSADTQYF
>-|TRBV6-2/TRBV6-3|TRBD2|TRBJ2-3
CASSPLAGGNLAGSRLGTDTQYF